This T cell receptor (beta chain) was recovered during a study of shared clonotypes between healthy human individuals. Regarding this clone: The target antigen is unknown.

Germline assignment: CDR1 MNHNS and CDR2 SASEGT. V dropped 2 bases and J dropped 9 bases, with 8 bases sitting between them. This CDR3 comprises 12 residues. Broader study findings: Larger estimated richness was generally recorded for naive subsets relative to memory subsets. The represented genetic and exposure-history diversity was limited by the small number of donors.

Only in-frame clones appear in the TCRdb table, and some are missing; sequencing was by immunoSEQ multiplex PCR. The data hold 2.5 million or so clones, with 85% to 95% observed a single time. The chain has TRBV6-1 and TRBJ2-4; D perhaps matches TRBD1 (6 bases). This TCR came from a man aged 18 to 30 in good health. The sample consisted of naive CD4+ T cells sorted from blood. The subset is: CD45RA+ positively selected. CDR3 nucleotide sequence: TGTGCCAGCAGTGAACAGGGGAGCATTCAGTACTTC. Its translation is CASSEQGSIQYF.